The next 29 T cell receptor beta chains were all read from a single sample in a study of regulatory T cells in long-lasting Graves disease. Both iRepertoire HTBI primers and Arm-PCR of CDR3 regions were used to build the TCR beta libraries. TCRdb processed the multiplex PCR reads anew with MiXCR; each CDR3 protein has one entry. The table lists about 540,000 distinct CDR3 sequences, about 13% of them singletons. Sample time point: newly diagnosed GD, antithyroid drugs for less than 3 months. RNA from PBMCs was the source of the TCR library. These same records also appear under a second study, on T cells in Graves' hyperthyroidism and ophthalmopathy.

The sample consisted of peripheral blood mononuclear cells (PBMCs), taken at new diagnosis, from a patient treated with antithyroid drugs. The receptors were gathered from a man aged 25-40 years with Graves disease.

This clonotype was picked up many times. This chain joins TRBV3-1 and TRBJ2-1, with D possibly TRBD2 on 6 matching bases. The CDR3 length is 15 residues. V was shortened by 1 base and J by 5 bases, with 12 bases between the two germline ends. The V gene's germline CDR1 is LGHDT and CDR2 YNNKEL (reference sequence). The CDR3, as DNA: TGTGCCAGCAGCCAAGCGCCCGGGACTCACAATGAGCAGTTCTTC. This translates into CASSQAPGTHNEQFF.

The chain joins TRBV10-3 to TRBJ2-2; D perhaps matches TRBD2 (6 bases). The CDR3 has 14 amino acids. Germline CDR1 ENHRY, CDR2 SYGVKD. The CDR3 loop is CGTWGLTNTGELFF. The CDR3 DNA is TGTGGCACCTGGGGACTGACGAACACCGGGGAGCTGTTTTTT.

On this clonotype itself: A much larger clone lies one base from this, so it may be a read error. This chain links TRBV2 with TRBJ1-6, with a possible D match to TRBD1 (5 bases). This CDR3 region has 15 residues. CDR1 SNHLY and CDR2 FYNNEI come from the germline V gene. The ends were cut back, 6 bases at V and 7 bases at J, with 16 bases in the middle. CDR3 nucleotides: TGTGCCAGCAGCGGGCGACAGACTAGCAATTCACCCCTCCACTTT. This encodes CASSGRQTSNSPLHF.

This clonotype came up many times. This CDR3 reads CASSSISGLYNEQFF. In DNA form, the CDR3 reads TGTGCCAGCAGCTCTATTTCGGGACTCTACAATGAGCAGTTCTTC. The V call is TRBV11-2, the J call TRBJ2-1, with D perhaps TRBD2 (6 bases). The V end was cut by 4 bases, the J end by 3 bases, with 13 bases between. This CDR3 comprises 15 residues. Germline CDR1 reads SGHAT; CDR2 reads FQNNGV.

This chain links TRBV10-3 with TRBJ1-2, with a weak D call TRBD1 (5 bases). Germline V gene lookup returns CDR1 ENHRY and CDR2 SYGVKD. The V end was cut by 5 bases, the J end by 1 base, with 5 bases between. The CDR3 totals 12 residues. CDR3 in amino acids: CAISRGNYGYTF. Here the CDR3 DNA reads TGTGCCATCAGTAGGGGTAACTATGGCTACACCTTC.

The DNA for the CDR3 is TGTGCCAGTAGACAGGGGCCTGGAAGCTACGAGCAGTACTTC. It encodes CASRQGPGSYEQYF. The chain combines TRBV19 with TRBJ2-7, with 7 bases fitting TRBD1. J gave up 3 bases and V 6 bases, and 8 bases lay outside the gene matches. From germline, CDR1 is LNHDA and CDR2 SQIVND (reference sequence). The CDR3 is 14 amino acids.

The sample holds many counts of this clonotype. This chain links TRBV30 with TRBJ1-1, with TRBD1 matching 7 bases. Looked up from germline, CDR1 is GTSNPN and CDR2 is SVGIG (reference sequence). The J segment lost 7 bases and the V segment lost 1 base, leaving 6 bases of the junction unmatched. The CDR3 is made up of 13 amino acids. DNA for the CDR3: TGTGCCTGGAGTGCGACAGGGTTGGGTGAAGCTTTCTTT. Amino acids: CAWSATGLGEAFF.

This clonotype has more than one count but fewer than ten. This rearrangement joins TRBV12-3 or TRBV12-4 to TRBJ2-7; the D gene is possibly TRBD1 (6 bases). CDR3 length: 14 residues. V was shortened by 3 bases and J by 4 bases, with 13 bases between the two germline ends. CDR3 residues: CASSFIGGGYEQYF. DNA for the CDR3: TGTGCCAGCAGTTTCATAGGGGGTGGTTACGAGCAGTACTTC.

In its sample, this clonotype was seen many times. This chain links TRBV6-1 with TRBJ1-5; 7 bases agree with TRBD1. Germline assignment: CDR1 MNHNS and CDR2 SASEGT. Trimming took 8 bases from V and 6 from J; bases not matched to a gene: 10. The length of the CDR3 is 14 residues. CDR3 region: CASLPRQGRQPQHF. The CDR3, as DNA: TGTGCCAGCCTGCCCAGACAGGGTCGTCAGCCCCAGCATTTT.

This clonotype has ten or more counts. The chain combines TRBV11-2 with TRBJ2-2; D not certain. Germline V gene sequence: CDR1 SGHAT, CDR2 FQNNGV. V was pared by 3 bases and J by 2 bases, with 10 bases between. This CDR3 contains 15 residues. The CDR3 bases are TGTGCCAGCAGCTTGGATTTCATCAACACCGGGGAGCTGTTTTTT. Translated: CASSLDFINTGELFF.

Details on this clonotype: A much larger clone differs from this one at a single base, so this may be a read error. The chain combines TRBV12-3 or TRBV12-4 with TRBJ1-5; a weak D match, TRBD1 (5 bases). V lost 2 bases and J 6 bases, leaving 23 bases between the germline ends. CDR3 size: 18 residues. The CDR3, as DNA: TGTGCCAGCAGTTTAAGTAGTCCCGGGACTCGTTGTGGTCAGCCCCAGCATTTT. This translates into CASSLSSPGTRCGQPQHF.

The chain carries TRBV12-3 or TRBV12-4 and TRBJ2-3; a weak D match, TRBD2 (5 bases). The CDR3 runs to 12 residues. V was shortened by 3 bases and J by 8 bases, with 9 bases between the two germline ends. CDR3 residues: CASSLGRGTQYF. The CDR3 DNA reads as TGTGCCAGCAGTTTGGGGAGAGGTACGCAGTATTTT.

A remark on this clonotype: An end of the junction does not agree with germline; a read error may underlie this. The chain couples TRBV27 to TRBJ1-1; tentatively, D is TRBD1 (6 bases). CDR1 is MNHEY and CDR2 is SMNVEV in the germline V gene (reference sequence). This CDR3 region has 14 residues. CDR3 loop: CASSWTAVNIEAFF. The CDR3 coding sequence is TGTGCCAGCAGTTGGACAGCGGTGAACATTGAAGCTTTCTTT.

CDR3 protein: CAASKGAHYYYEQYF. The CDR3 DNA reads TGTGCCGCTAGTAAAGGTGCCCACTATTACTACGAGCAGTACTTC. The rearrangement links TRBV10-3 to TRBJ2-7, with D unresolved. Trimming removed 11 bases from V and 3 bases from J, with 23 bases in between. The CDR3 contains 15 residues. The germline V gene encodes CDR1 ENHRY and CDR2 SYGVKD.

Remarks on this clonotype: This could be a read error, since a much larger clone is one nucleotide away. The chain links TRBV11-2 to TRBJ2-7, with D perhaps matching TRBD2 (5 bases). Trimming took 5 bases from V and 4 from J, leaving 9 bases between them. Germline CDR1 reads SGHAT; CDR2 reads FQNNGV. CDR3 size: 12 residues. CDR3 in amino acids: CASSRGWYEQYF. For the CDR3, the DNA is TGTGCCAGCAGCCGAGGGTGGTACGAGCAGTACTTC. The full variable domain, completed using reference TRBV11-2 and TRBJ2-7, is EAGVAQSPRYKIIEKRQSVAFWCNPISGHATLYWYQQILGQGPKLLIQFQNNGVVDDSQLPKDRFSAERLKGVDSTLKIQPAKLEDSAVYLCASSRGWYEQYFGPGTRLTVT.

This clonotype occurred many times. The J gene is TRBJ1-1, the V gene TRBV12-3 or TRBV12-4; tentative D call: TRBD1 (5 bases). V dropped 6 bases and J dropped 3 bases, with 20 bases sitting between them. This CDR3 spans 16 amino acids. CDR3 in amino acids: CASRPLTGDADTEAFF. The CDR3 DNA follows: TGTGCCAGCAGGCCACTTACGGGGGACGCAGACACTGAAGCTTTCTTT.

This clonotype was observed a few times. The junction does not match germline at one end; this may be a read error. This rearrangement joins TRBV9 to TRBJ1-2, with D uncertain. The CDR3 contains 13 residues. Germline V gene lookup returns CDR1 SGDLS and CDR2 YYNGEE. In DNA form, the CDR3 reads TGTGCCAGCAGTGTAGAGGGCCTCGGAGGCTACACCTTC. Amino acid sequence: CASSVEGLGGYTF.

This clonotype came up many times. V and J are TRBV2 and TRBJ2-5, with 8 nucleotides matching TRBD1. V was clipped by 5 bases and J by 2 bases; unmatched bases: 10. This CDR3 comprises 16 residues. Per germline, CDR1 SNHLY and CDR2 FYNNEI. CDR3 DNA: TGTGCCAGCAGTACAACTGGACAGGGCATACAAGAGACCCAGTACTTC. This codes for CASSTTGQGIQETQYF.

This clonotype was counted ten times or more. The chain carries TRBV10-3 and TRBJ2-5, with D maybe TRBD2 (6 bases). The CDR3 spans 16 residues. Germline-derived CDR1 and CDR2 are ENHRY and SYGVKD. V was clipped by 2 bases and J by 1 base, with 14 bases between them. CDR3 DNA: TGTGCCATCAGTGAGGGCCCGGGCGGGACCCAAGAGACCCAGTACTTC. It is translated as CAISEGPGGTQETQYF.

The CDR3 DNA follows: TGTGCTAGGCCGGTCGTTTTTTTCAGGGTCTCTGGAAACACCATATATTTT. Residues: CARPVVFFRVSGNTIYF. This rearrangement joins TRBV12-5 to TRBJ1-3, with D perhaps TRBD1 (5 bases). CDR3 size: 17 residues. Trimming removed 9 bases at V and 0 bases at J, with 21 bases between. CDR1 is LGHNT and CDR2 is FRNRAP in the germline V gene.

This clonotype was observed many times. CDR3 nucleotides: TGTGCCAGCAGTATATCTTCGAACACCGGGGAGCTGTTTTTT. Amino acid sequence: CASSISSNTGELFF. The chain is built from TRBV25-1 and TRBJ2-2; D gene uncertain. The germline CDR1 and CDR2 sequences are MGHDK and SYGVNS. The CDR3 totals 14 residues. Trimming shortened V by 5 bases and J by 0 bases, and 7 bases separated the two germline ends.

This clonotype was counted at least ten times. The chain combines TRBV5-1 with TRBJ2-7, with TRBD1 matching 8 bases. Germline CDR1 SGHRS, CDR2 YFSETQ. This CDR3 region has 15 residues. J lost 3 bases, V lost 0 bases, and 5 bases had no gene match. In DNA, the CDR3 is TGCGCCAGCAGCTTGGTTCTCGGACAGGGCTACGAGCAGTACTTC. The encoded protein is CASSLVLGQGYEQYF.

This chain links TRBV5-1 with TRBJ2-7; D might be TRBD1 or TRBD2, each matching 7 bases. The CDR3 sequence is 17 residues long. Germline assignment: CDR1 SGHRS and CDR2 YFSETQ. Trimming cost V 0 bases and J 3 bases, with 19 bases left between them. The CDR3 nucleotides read TGCGCCAGCAGCTTGGCCTCGGGGAGGGGGCTAAGCTACGAGCAGTACTTC. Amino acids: CASSLASGRGLSYEQYF.

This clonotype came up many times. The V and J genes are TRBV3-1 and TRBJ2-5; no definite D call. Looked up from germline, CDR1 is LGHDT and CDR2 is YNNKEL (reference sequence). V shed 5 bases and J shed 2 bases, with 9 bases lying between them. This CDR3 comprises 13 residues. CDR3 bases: TGTGCCAGCAGCGTCCGGCCTCAAGAGACCCAGTACTTC. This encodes CASSVRPQETQYF.

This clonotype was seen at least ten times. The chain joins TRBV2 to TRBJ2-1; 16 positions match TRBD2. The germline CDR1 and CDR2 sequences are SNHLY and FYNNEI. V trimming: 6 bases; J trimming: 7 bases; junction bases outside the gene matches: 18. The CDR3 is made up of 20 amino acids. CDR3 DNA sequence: TGTGCCAGCAGGTCTAAAGGGTGGGGACTAGCGGGAGGGCCGAAAAATGAGCAGTTCTTC. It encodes CASRSKGWGLAGGPKNEQFF.

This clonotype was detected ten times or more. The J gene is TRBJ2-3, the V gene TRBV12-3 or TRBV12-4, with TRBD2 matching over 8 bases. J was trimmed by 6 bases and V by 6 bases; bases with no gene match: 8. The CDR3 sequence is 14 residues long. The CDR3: CASSPSGSGDTQYF. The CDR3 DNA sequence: TGTGCCAGCAGCCCGAGCGGGAGCGGGGATACGCAGTATTTT.

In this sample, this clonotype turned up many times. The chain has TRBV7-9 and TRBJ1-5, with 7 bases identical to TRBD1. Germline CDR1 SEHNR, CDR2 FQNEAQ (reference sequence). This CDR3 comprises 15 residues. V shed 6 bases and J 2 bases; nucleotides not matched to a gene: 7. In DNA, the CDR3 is TGTGCCAGCAGTCGAGACAGGGTAGGCAATCAGCCCCAGCATTTT. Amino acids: CASSRDRVGNQPQHF.

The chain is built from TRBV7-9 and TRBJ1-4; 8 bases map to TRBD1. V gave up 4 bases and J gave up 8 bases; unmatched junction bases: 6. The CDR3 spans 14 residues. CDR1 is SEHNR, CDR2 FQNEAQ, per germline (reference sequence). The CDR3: CASSSRDRPEKLFF. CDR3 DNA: TGTGCCAGCAGCTCCCGGGACAGGCCCGAAAAACTGTTTTTT.

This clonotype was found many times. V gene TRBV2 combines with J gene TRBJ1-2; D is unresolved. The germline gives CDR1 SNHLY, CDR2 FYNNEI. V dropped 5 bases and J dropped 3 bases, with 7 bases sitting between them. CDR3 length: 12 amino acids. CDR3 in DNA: TGTGCCAGCAGTACAGAGGACTATGGCTACACCTTC. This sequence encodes CASSTEDYGYTF. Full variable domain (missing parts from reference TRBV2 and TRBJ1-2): EPEVTQTPSHQVTQMGQEVILRCVPISNHLYFYWYRQILGQKVEFLVSFYNNEISEKSEIFDDQFSVERPDGSNFTLKIRSTKLEDSAMYFCASSTEDYGYTFGSGTRLTVV.